This TCR beta chain derives from a study of blood T cell repertoires in COVID-19 (dated by TCRdb to 2018 to 2021). With regard to the full study: Samples covering the acute and convalescent phases of COVID-19 were provided by collaborators in the United States, Italy and Spain. Samples were obtained from the ongoing ImmuneRACE study (first 160 participants) and from over 1,000 subjects provided by 6 global collaborators. The repertoires were released in a freely available public database meant as a resource for research on the immune response to SARS-CoV-2. The material from the prospective study consisted of cDNA or gDNA derived from T cells, B-cell-depleted T cells, or PBMCs. Where HLA class I and class II types were available, the types were taken from metadata supplied by the sample provider, not from assay-based typing. The sample metadata nearly always contained a de-identified subject ID, COVID-19 status, age in years and sex. Deeply sampled blood TCRbeta repertoires from subjects exposed to, actively infected with, or recovered from COVID-19 were included in the dataset. The full study reports these points: The quantity of clinical and demographic metadata differed by source and by participant and was supplied without curation.

TCRbeta CDR3 regions were amplified from genomic DNA using the immunoSEQ Assay, a bias-controlled multiplex PCR. In the source study's methods: The number of nucleated cells in each sample was estimated by amplification of reference gene primers within the assay. To quantify the absolute abundance of each unique TCRbeta CDR3 rearrangement, sequence reads were collapsed and filtered. For each sample, productive Simpson clonality was calculated by taking the square root of Simpson's diversity index across productive rearrangements. TCRdb carries this immuneACCESS record with in-frame sequences only. Its versions omit some clonotypes, under half of them owing to an unresolved V gene in the studies checked, with the rest unexplained. V and J calls and clone size follow that table, whereas D and trimming were derived from the DNA. The sample table records roughly 220,000 clones; 84% of these occur just once. The ten largest clones represent 3% of the sample.

Samples from volunteer blood donors who had recovered from COVID-19 were contributed by a second Seattle source. Whole blood was collected in K2EDTA tubes by collaborating institutions according to the institutions' own protocols. For TCRbeta analysis, collaborator samples were shipped as frozen whole blood, as isolated PBMCs, or as DNA extracted from either sample type. The germline V and J ends show losses of 8 bases and 4 bases respectively, and no gene match explains 3 bases of the junction. From the cysteine up to the phenylalanine, the CDR3 has a length of 15 residues. Here the CDR3 DNA is all that survives: 45 bases in frame from base 1. Per the germline V gene, SGHVS is the CDR1 and FNYEAQ is the CDR2. Details on this clone: No cognate antigen has been identified for it. Base qualities were left out, and no much larger clone turns up one base away.

This TCR came from a woman younger than 45 who had recovered from COVID-19. Material: peripheral blood. The chain employs TRBV7-6 and TRBJ2-1, with TRBD2 identical over 15 junction bases. At the DNA level, the sequence is TGTGCCAGCTCAGGACTAGCGGGAGGGTACAATGAGCAGTTCTTC. It encodes CASSGLAGGYNEQFF.